The 16 T cell receptor beta chains below were found in one sample sequenced in a study of Graves' ophthalmopathy and Graves' hyperthyroidism. Beta-chain TCR CDR3 regions were amplified from RNA transcripts. The first-round RT-PCR employed HTBI primers together with the Qiagen OneStep RT-PCR kit. A multiplex PCR was then performed as the second round. MiXCR was run by TCRdb on the multiplex PCR reads, yielding one entry per CDR3 protein. The sample consists of around 1,000,000 distinct CDR3 sequences, 35% to 40% of them appearing once. Sequenced input: peripheral blood or thyroid tissue (not recorded which). Receptors were obtained from an adult man with Graves' hyperthyroidism.

The table lists this clonotype with many counts. The chain's CDR3 is CASSGTGQTYEQYF. The CDR3 bases are TGCGCCAGCAGCGGAACGGGACAGACCTACGAGCAGTACTTC. The rearrangement joins TRBV5-1 to TRBJ2-7; TRBD1 aligns across 7 bases. The CDR3 consists of 14 residues. Germline trimming cut 4 bases from V and 2 bases from J; bases unmatched to any gene: 6. Germline-derived CDR1 and CDR2 are SGHRS and YFSETQ.

V usage is TRBV2 and J usage is TRBJ2-7; weak D call: TRBD2 (6 bases). The J call could be wrong; TRBJ2-1 is a better fit for the DNA end. CDR3 length: 15 residues. Germline-derived CDR1 and CDR2 are SNHLY and FYNNEI. The DNA for the CDR3 is TGTGCCAGCAGTCGACTAGTGAGCTCCTACAATGAGCAGTTCTTC. Translation gives CASSRLVSSYNEQFF.

This clonotype was picked up a small number of times. This chain links TRBV5-6 with TRBJ1-4, with 9 positions matching TRBD1. Germline assignment: CDR1 SGHDT and CDR2 YYEEEE. The V gene end was trimmed by 4 bases and the J gene end by 8 bases; junction bases not matched to a gene: 9. This CDR3 contains 15 residues. The CDR3 protein is CASSRTGTGTEKLFF. CDR3 bases: TGTGCCAGCAGCCGCACCGGGACAGGGACAGAAAAACTGTTTTTT.

The table lists this clonotype with many counts. One end of the junction varies from germline; a read error may be responsible. The CDR3 sequence is CAVRQGSASPSGELFF. As DNA, the CDR3 is TGTGCCGTCAGGCAGGGGTCGGCCTCACCCTCCGGGGAGCTGTTTTTT. The J gene is TRBJ2-2, the V gene TRBV10-3; perhaps TRBD1 as D (6 bases). The germline V gene has CDR1 ENHRY and CDR2 SYGVKD. CDR3 length equals 16 residues.

J is TRBJ1-2 and V is TRBV7-2; 7 bases fit TRBD1. V shed 6 bases and J 0 bases; nucleotides not matched to a gene: 10. The CDR3 length is 16 residues. Germline V lookup: CDR1 SGHTA, CDR2 FQGNSA. Here the CDR3 DNA reads TGTGCCAGCAGGGGAAGTGGGACAGCTTCTAACTATGGCTACACCTTC. Encoded protein: CASRGSGTASNYGYTF.

The sample holds many counts of this clonotype. V and J are TRBV9 and TRBJ1-1, with D unresolved. Germline values: CDR1 SGDLS, CDR2 YYNGEE. V lost 0 bases, J lost 6 bases, and 18 bases lay in between. The CDR3 is 16 residues long. CDR3 protein: CASSVGGSGNSAEAFF. CDR3 nucleotide sequence: TGTGCCAGCAGCGTAGGGGGATCCGGAAATTCGGCTGAAGCTTTCTTT.

The chain couples TRBV9 to TRBJ1-2, with 9 bases that match TRBD1. J lost 7 bases, V lost 8 bases, and 9 bases had no gene match. The germline V gene has CDR1 SGDLS and CDR2 YYNGEE. This CDR3 spans 13 amino acids. In DNA, the CDR3 is TGTGCCAGTGAAGGACAGGGGCTCGCTGGCTACACCTTC. This gives the protein CASEGQGLAGYTF.

This chain connects TRBV29-1 to TRBJ2-4; D is ambiguous. Germline assignment: CDR1 SQVTM and CDR2 ANQGSEA. V lost 6 bases, J lost 2 bases, and 11 bases lay in between. The CDR3 runs 13 residues. Written as DNA, the CDR3 is TGCAGCGTAACCCCAGGAACCAAAAACATTCAGTACTTC. This gives the protein CSVTPGTKNIQYF.

The table lists this clonotype with many counts. The chain combines TRBV29-1 with TRBJ1-2, with D possibly TRBD1 on 5 matching bases. The germline gives CDR1 SQVTM, CDR2 ANQGSEA. This CDR3 contains 13 residues. With 7 bases removed from V and 7 bases from J, the gap between germline ends came to 19 bases. Written as DNA, the CDR3 is TGCAGCGCCAAGAGGGCAGGGAGAGGTGGCTACACCTTC. This codes for CSAKRAGRGGYTF.

The chain employs TRBV5-6 and TRBJ2-6, with TRBD2 matching over 10 bases. Germline CDR1 SGHDT, CDR2 YYEEEE. Unmatched junction bases numbered 9, after V lost 5 bases and J lost 1 base. This CDR3 spans 18 amino acids. CDR3 protein: CASSPEAGGPSGANVLTF. CDR3 nucleotide sequence: TGTGCCAGCAGTCCGGAAGCGGGAGGGCCGTCTGGGGCCAACGTCCTGACTTTC.

This clonotype was seen ten or more times. V usage is TRBV2 and J usage is TRBJ1-6; D is unclear. The CDR3 extends over 15 amino acids. Germline CDR1 and CDR2: SNHLY and FYNNEI. Between the trimmed V and J ends, which lost 7 bases and 0 bases, there was a span of 10 bases. CDR3 protein: CASIEESSYNSPLHF. The CDR3, as DNA: TGTGCCAGCATTGAGGAGAGCTCCTATAATTCACCCCTCCACTTT.

The CDR3 bases are TGTGCCAGTGCAGCGGGAGGCCCACAAGAGACCCAGTACTTC. As protein: CASAAGGPQETQYF. The rearrangement links TRBV6-2 or TRBV6-3 to TRBJ2-5; 9 nucleotides match TRBD2. Trimming removed 9 bases from V and 2 bases from J; junction bases left unmatched: 7. The CDR3 runs to 14 residues. In germline, CDR1 is MNHEY, CDR2 SVGEGT.

This clonotype was observed a handful of times. The gene calls are TRBV19 and TRBJ1-6, with 10 nucleotides matching TRBD1. Trimming took 4 bases from V and 10 from J; bases not matched to a gene: 4. This CDR3 region has 14 residues. Germline CDR1 LNHDA, CDR2 SQIVND (reference sequence). CDR3 region: CASSTGQGRSPLHF. Written as DNA, the CDR3 is TGTGCCAGTAGTACGGGACAGGGGAGGTCACCCCTCCACTTT.

Points on this clonotype: It may be a read error: a sequence one base away is much more abundant. CDR3 region: CASGLRTGISYEQYF. CDR3 sequence (DNA): TGCGCCAGCGGCTTGCGGACAGGGATCTCCTACGAGCAGTACTTC. V and J are TRBV5-1 and TRBJ2-7; 8 positions match TRBD1. The CDR3 extends over 15 amino acids. CDR1 and CDR2 from the germline V gene are SGHRS and YFSETQ. The full variable domain, rest sourced from reference TRBV5-1 and TRBJ2-7, is KAGVTQTPRYLIKTRGQQVTLSCSPISGHRSVSWYQQTPGQGLQFLFEYFSETQRNKGNFPGRFSGRQFSNSRSEMNVSTLELGDSALYLCASGLRTGISYEQYFGPGTRLTVT.

J is TRBJ1-1 and V is TRBV7-7; 10 positions match TRBD1. V lost 6 bases to trimming and J lost 4 bases; unmatched junction nucleotides: 14. Germline V gene lookup returns CDR1 SSHAT and CDR2 FNYEAQ (reference sequence). CDR3 length: 17 amino acids. The CDR3 bases are TGTGCCAGCAGGTCTGGGACAGGGGCGAGTACGAGCACTGAAGCTTTCTTT. Amino acid sequence: CASRSGTGASTSTEAFF. The full variable domain, completed using reference TRBV7-7 and TRBJ1-1, is GAGVSQSPRYKVTKRGQDVTLRCDPISSHATLYWYQQALGQGPEFLTYFNYEAQPDKSGLPSDRFSAERPEGSISTLTIQRTEQRDSAMYRCASRSGTGASTSTEAFFGQGTRLTVV.

Only one count was recorded for this clonotype. Since the CDR3 does not end with the conserved phenylalanine or tryptophan, this likely comes from a read error. The DNA is omitted, as the CDR3 cannot be located on it reliably, and the CDR3 follows TCRdb's listing. The chain is built from TRBV7-8 and TRBJ2-5; no DNA check was done on the table's D call, TRBD1. Including both end residues, the CDR3 is 9 amino acids long. CDR1 is SGHVS, CDR2 FQNEAQ, per germline. The CDR3 region is CASSLWSDR.